This TCR beta chain was recovered during a study of molecular identifiers for immune sequencing clone quantification. The ends lost 2 bases at V and 0 bases at J; junction bases unmatched: 5. Germline-derived CDR1 and CDR2 are MRHNA and SNTAGT. This CDR3 has 17 residues. One entry per CDR3 protein, called by TCRdb with MiXCR from the PCR reads. The profile shows about 640,000 distinct CDR3 sequences, about 20% of them singletons. There are many counts of this clonotype. Specimen: naive CD8+ T cells from blood, with Jurkat cell RNA spiked in. Specified subset: FACS-sorted CD8+CD4-CCR7+CD45RA+ naive T cells. V usage is TRBV6-4 and J usage is TRBJ2-2, with 8 nucleotides matching TRBD1. The clonotype comes from a human donor in good health. Some libraries in this study had Jurkat cell RNA spiked in. The DNA of the CDR3 is TGTGCCAGCAGTGACCCGACAGGGGATGCGAACACCGGGGAGCTGTTTTTT. This translates into CASSDPTGDANTGELFF.